The 2 T cell receptor beta chains given below trace back to one sample, sequenced in a study of T cells after yellow fever vaccination (dated by TCRdb to about 2019). The library relied on 5' RACE. Sequencer: Illumina HiSeq 2500. TCRdb trimmed public reads at Q25 via fastp, called clones via MiXCR and kept in-frame beta chains. Identical CDR3 protein sequences are pooled into one entry, listed with their most common genes and DNA. This sample gives fewer than 650,000 distinct CDR3 sequences in total; roughly a fifth of them show up just once. The biggest ten clones account for around 17% of the sample. In light of the paper, this sample's treatment or condition label describes: live attenuated yellow fever vaccine strain. This sample comprised PBMCs, obtained more than 20 days after the first yellow fever vaccination. The receptors derive from a man aged 18 to 30 who received the YFV17D yellow fever vaccine.

This clonotype has more than one count but fewer than ten. The chain carries TRBV11-2 and TRBJ1-5, with TRBD1 as a possible D gene (5 bases). Germline assignment: CDR1 SGHAT and CDR2 FQNNGV. V was pared by 0 bases and J by 3 bases, with 15 bases between. CDR3 length equals 17 residues. In DNA form, the CDR3 reads TGTGCCAGCAGCTTAGACCTTACAGGTGTAGACAATCAGCCCCAGCATTTT. Its translation: CASSLDLTGVDNQPQHF.

The table lists this clonotype with a few counts. The CDR3 DNA follows: TGCAGTGCCTCCCCGAGGCCTAGCTCCTATAATTCACCCCTCCACTTT. This codes for CSASPRPSSYNSPLHF. V gene TRBV20-1 combines with J gene TRBJ1-6; D unclear. Germline CDR1 reads DFQATT; CDR2 reads SNEGSKA (reference sequence). The ends were cut back, 6 bases at V and 0 bases at J, with 15 bases in the middle. This CDR3 spans 16 amino acids.